The rows below give T cell receptor beta chains drawn from one sample of a study of blood T cell repertoires in COVID-19. TCRdb keeps only in-frame clones here, not all; method: immunoSEQ multiplex PCR. Altogether about 140,000 clones are present, under 90% being singletons, with the ten largest covering 7.5% to 9%. The specimen sequenced was peripheral blood. These receptors were collected from a human donor in a cohort sampled during active COVID-19. Each CDR3 is given with its conserved first and last residue. Each record gives: clone size, J gene, CDR3 length, V gene, D gene, CDR3 protein, CDR3 DNA. A D gene is named only where the DNA matches it firmly. A clone size is listed for some rows: how often the clone was seen (once, few, many), or a class if it is expanded.

few,TRBJ2-7,13,TRBV6-6,TRBD1,CASSYTGEYEQYF,TGTGCCAGCAGTTACACAGGGGAGTACGAGCAGTACTTC
-,TRBJ1-4,16,TRBV28,-,CASSLGRQTSNEKLFF,TGTGCCAGCAGTTTAGGGCGACAGACCTCTAATGAAAAACTGTTTTTT
-,TRBJ2-2,16,TRBV9,-,CASSVGSGVNTGELFF,TGTGCCAGCAGCGTAGGTTCGGGTGTTAACACCGGGGAGCTGTTTTTT
once,TRBJ2-7,13,TRBV7-9,-,CASSSGVTDEQYF,TGTGCCAGCAGCTCGGGGGTTACAGACGAGCAGTACTTC
-,TRBJ2-7,15,TRBV20-1,TRBD2,CSASSSGTSGYEQYF,TGCAGTGCTAGTAGTTCCGGGACTAGCGGATACGAGCAGTACTTC
-,TRBJ2-1,17,TRBV28,TRBD2,CASSLGIGTSGINEQFF,TGTGCCAGCAGTTTAGGTATCGGGACTAGCGGGATTAATGAGCAGTTCTTC
-,TRBJ1-4,15,TRBV19,TRBD1,CASSPLTGGLEKLFF,TGTGCCAGTAGCCCTTTGACAGGGGGCTTAGAAAAACTGTTTTTT
-,TRBJ2-1,17,TRBV4-1,TRBD2,CASSRISGRGQRNEQFF,TGCGCCAGCAGCAGAATCAGCGGGAGGGGTCAAAGGAATGAGCAGTTCTTC
-,TRBJ2-3,15,TRBV9,TRBD1,CASSVEQGRTDTQYF,TGTGCCAGCAGCGTAGAACAGGGGCGCACAGATACGCAGTATTTT
-,TRBJ2-5,18,TRBV4-1,TRBD2,CASSQGGSGVAGEETQYF,TGCGCCAGCAGCCAAGGGGGCAGCGGCGTAGCGGGAGAAGAGACCCAGTACTTC
-,TRBJ2-7,15,TRBV10-1,TRBD1,CASSELGTVNYEQYF,TGCGCCAGCAGTGAGTTGGGGACAGTAAACTACGAGCAGTACTTC
-,TRBJ2-2,14,TRBV4-2,-,CASSQVRGAGELFF,TGTGCCAGCAGCCAAGTTCGGGGAGCCGGGGAGCTGTTTTTT
-,TRBJ1-1,15,TRBV11-3,TRBD1,CASSLGQGGNTEAFF,TGTGCCAGCAGCTTAGGACAGGGAGGGAACACTGAAGCTTTCTTT
once,TRBJ1-2,13,TRBV2,-,CASNWEGPFGYTF,TGTGCCAGCAATTGGGAGGGCCCCTTTGGCTACACCTTC
few,TRBJ2-3,14,TRBV27,-,CASSLLGLTDTQYF,TGTGCCAGCAGTTTATTGGGCCTCACAGATACGCAGTATTTT
-,TRBJ2-7,14,TRBV7-9,TRBD2,CASSLERGIYEQYF,TGTGCCAGCAGCTTGGAGCGGGGGATCTACGAGCAGTACTTC
-,TRBJ1-2,15,TRBV5-4,-,CASRGRGDSNYGYTF,TGTGCCAGCAGGGGGAGGGGGGACTCTAACTATGGCTACACCTTC
-,TRBJ1-6,13,TRBV29-1,TRBD1,CSVGQGTGSPLHF,TGCAGCGTGGGACAGGGTACGGGTTCACCCCTCCACTTT
few,TRBJ1-4,15,TRBV29-1,-,CSVEDPRVPNEKLFF,TGCAGCGTTGAAGATCCCAGGGTCCCTAATGAAAAACTGTTTTTT
-,TRBJ2-2,15,TRBV2,-,CASSDGVGGTGELFF,TGTGCCAGCAGTGACGGTGTTGGTGGCACCGGGGAGCTGTTTTTT
few,TRBJ2-2,14,TRBV28,-,CASSQRLVAGELFF,TGTGCCAGCAGCCAACGACTAGTTGCCGGGGAGCTGTTTTTT
-,TRBJ2-7,13,TRBV19,-,CASSSSTGYEQYF,TGTGCCAGTAGTAGCTCGACAGGCTACGAGCAGTACTTC
-,TRBJ2-7,14,TRBV4-3,-,CASSQDALAYEQYF,TGCGCCAGCAGCCAAGATGCCCTAGCCTACGAGCAGTACTTC
-,TRBJ1-1,15,TRBV6-5,TRBD1,CASSNDRGTNTEAFF,TGTGCCAGCAGTAATGACAGGGGGACGAACACTGAAGCTTTCTTT
-,TRBJ2-7,13,TRBV5-5,-,CASSYSEGYEQYF,TGTGCCAGCAGCTACTCCGAGGGTTACGAGCAGTACTTC
-,TRBJ2-4,14,TRBV18,-,CASSTQGSKNIQYF,TGTGCCAGCTCAACCCAGGGCTCCAAAAACATTCAGTACTTC
-,TRBJ2-7,16,TRBV27,-,CASSLSGGGSPYEQYF,TGTGCCAGCAGTTTATCCGGTGGAGGGTCCCCATACGAGCAGTACTTC
-,TRBJ2-7,15,TRBV15,-,CATSGGGQPTYEQYF,TGTGCCACCTCGGGGGGGGGACAGCCTACCTACGAGCAGTACTTC
-,TRBJ2-7,15,TRBV18,-,CASSPGGGSSYEQYF,TGTGCCAGCTCACCAGGGGGCGGAAGCTCCTACGAGCAGTACTTC
-,TRBJ2-3,15,TRBV10-3,TRBD1,CAISAQGARGDTQYF,TGTGCCATCAGTGCACAGGGGGCCCGGGGAGATACGCAGTATTTT
few,TRBJ2-2,18,TRBV28,TRBD2,CASSPRGVAAVKTGELFF,TGTGCCAGCAGTCCCCGGGGGGTAGCGGCCGTGAAAACCGGGGAGCTGTTTTTT
-,TRBJ1-5,16,TRBV2,TRBD1,CASKPGTVRGNQPQHF,TGTGCCAGCAAACCCGGGACAGTTCGAGGCAATCAGCCCCAGCATTTT
-,TRBJ1-1,14,TRBV28,-,CASSVGHRKTEAFF,TGTGCCAGCAGCGTGGGACACCGTAAAACCGAAGCTTTCTTT
once,TRBJ2-7,18,TRBV28,TRBD2,CASSPHTPSLAGGYEQYF,TGTGCCAGCAGTCCCCATACGCCTTCCCTAGCGGGAGGTTACGAGCAGTACTTC
few,TRBJ1-2,12,TRBV6-6,TRBD1,CASRTGNYGYTF,TGTGCCAGCAGGACAGGGAACTATGGCTACACCTTC
-,TRBJ2-1,15,TRBV27,TRBD2,CASSLLAGSYNEQFF,TGTGCCAGCAGTCTACTAGCGGGCTCCTACAATGAGCAGTTCTTC
few,TRBJ2-5,14,TRBV7-2,-,CASSLDRYQETQYF,TGTGCCAGCAGCTTAGACAGGTACCAAGAGACCCAGTACTTC
-,TRBJ1-3,16,TRBV18,TRBD1,CASSLKQGSNGNTIYF,TGTGCCAGCTCACTCAAACAGGGGTCGAATGGAAACACCATATATTTT
-,TRBJ2-5,14,TRBV7-2,TRBD2,CASSPTSAQETQYF,TGTGCCAGCAGCCCGACTAGCGCCCAAGAGACCCAGTACTTC
few,TRBJ2-7,15,TRBV7-2,TRBD1,CASSLWSTGGNEQYF,TGTGCCAGCAGCTTATGGTCAACAGGGGGAAACGAGCAGTACTTC
-,TRBJ1-1,14,TRBV7-2,-,CASSPGQFITEAFF,TGTGCCAGCAGCCCAGGACAGTTCATCACTGAAGCTTTCTTT
many,TRBJ1-1,17,TRBV6-2/TRBV6-3,TRBD1,CASSTLELGQGATEAFF,TGTGCCAGCAGTACCCTTGAATTAGGACAGGGGGCCACTGAAGCTTTCTTT
-,TRBJ2-7,15,TRBV7-2,TRBD1,CASSSPRTGGYEQYF,TGTGCCAGCAGCTCACCTAGGACAGGGGGCTACGAGCAGTACTTC
once,TRBJ2-2,12,TRBV29-1,-,CSVHGGSGELFF,TGCAGCGTTCATGGGGGCTCCGGGGAGCTGTTTTTT
-,TRBJ2-7,13,TRBV3-1/TRBV3-2,-,CASSGQFSYEQYF,TGTGCCAGCTCTGGACAGTTCTCCTACGAGCAGTACTTC
-,TRBJ1-1,15,TRBV7-6,-,CASSPPGDYNTEAFF,TGTGCCAGCAGCCCTCCGGGGGACTACAACACTGAAGCTTTCTTT
-,TRBJ2-7,12,TRBV12-3/TRBV12-4,-,CASRGGYDEQYF,TGTGCCAGCAGAGGGGGTTACGACGAGCAGTACTTC
-,TRBJ2-7,14,TRBV6-6,TRBD2,CASSTGLGSYEQYF,TGTGCCAGCAGCACGGGACTAGGGTCATACGAGCAGTACTTC
few,TRBJ1-3,16,TRBV7-9,TRBD1,CASSSDRGRNGNTIYF,TGTGCCAGCAGCTCGGACAGGGGGCGGAATGGAAACACCATATATTTT
-,TRBJ2-7,15,TRBV28,TRBD2,CASQLLAATSYEQYF,TGTGCCAGCCAGCTTCTAGCGGCGACCTCCTACGAGCAGTACTTC
-,TRBJ2-4,13,TRBV20-1,-,CSASSRTKNIQYF,TGCAGTGCTAGTTCCAGGACCAAAAACATTCAGTACTTC
-,TRBJ2-1,14,TRBV7-9,-,CASSASESYNEQFF,TGTGCCAGCAGCGCGAGTGAATCCTACAATGAGCAGTTCTTC
-,TRBJ2-5,15,TRBV7-9,TRBD1,CASSLRQGAGETQYF,TGTGCCAGCAGCTTAAGGCAGGGGGCGGGAGAGACCCAGTACTTC
-,TRBJ2-2,13,TRBV5-1,-,CASSLERPGELFF,TGCGCCAGCAGCTTGGAGCGGCCCGGGGAGCTGTTTTTT
-,TRBJ2-1,14,TRBV28,TRBD2,CASSLGLGNNEQFF,TGTGCCAGCAGTTTAGGACTAGGAAACAATGAGCAGTTCTTC